A selection of T cell receptor beta chains follows, all from one sample in a study of regulatory T cells in long-lasting Graves disease. TCRdb re-called the multiplex PCR reads through MiXCR, storing one row per CDR3 protein. This sample has approximately 400,000 distinct CDR3 sequences, with approximately 23% found just once. The material was peripheral blood mononuclear cells (PBMCs), obtained when the disease was refractory, from a patient treated with antithyroid drugs. The receptors originated from a woman aged 40-49 years with Graves disease. The conserved cysteine and the conserved F or W are not part of the CDR3 here.

V	J	CDR3
TRBV20-1	TRBJ2-4	SATHGPGYLDIQY
TRBV20-1	TRBJ2-5	SARVARETQY
TRBV28	TRBJ2-4	ASSPVSDVQDQY
TRBV5-1	TRBJ2-1	ASSLGPIPRDEQF
TRBV5-1	TRBJ2-3	ASSLNSGGDTQY
TRBV10-3	TRBJ2-1	AISESWLLYNEQF
TRBV29-1	TRBJ1-1	SVPGGLTEAF
TRBV28	TRBJ1-4	ASAFNEKLF
TRBV2	TRBJ2-7	ASSEASDSYEQY
TRBV20-1	TRBJ2-4	SANVWPFKNIQY
TRBV6-1	TRBJ1-1	ASSELTVPEAF
TRBV15	TRBJ2-5	ATSQGSETQY
TRBV27	TRBJ2-2	ASTGQGADGELF
TRBV2	TRBJ1-5	ASSQEDRGNQPQH
TRBV7-3	TRBJ2-2	ASQISGGTGNTGELF
TRBV27	TRBJ2-2	ASSFRASRTTGELF
TRBV5-1	TRBJ2-3	ASSAGQEDTQY
TRBV11-2	TRBJ2-7	ASSHPPGTDGHEQY
TRBV29-1	TRBJ1-2	SVGSQGYGYT
TRBV11-2	TRBJ2-7	ASSFGDEQY
TRBV7-3	TRBJ1-1	ASSLDPSGEAF
TRBV12-3/TRBV12-4	TRBJ1-1	ASSRRGAPLNTEAF
TRBV2	TRBJ1-1	ASSEAGGRTEAF
TRBV2	TRBJ2-2	ATGTGGNTGELF
TRBV20-1	TRBJ2-5	GALWVQETQY
TRBV7-9	TRBJ2-5	ASSLVGGPLETQY
TRBV27	TRBJ2-5	ASGWRARETQY